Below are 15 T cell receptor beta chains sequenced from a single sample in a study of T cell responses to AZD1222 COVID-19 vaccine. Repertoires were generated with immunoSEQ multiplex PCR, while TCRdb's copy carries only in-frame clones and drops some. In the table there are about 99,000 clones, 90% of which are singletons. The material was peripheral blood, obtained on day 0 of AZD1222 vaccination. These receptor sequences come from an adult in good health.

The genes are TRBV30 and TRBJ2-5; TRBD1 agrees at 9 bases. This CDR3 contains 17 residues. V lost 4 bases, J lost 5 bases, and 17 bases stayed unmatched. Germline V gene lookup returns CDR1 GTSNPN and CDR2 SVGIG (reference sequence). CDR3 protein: CAWKGISRDRVRETQYF. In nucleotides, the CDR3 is TGTGCCTGGAAGGGTATTTCCCGGGACAGGGTGCGGGAGACCCAGTACTTC. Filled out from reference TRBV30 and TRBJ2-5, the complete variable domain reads SQTIHQWPATLVQPVGSPLSLECTVEGTSNPNLYWYRQAAGRGLQLLFYSVGIGQISSEVPQNLSASRPQDRQFILSSKKLLLSDSGFYLCAWKGISRDRVRETQYFGPGTRLLVL.

DNA for the CDR3: TGTGCCATCAGTGAGTCAGCCGGGAGGGGCACTGAAGCTTTCTTT. It specifies CAISESAGRGTEAFF. The J gene is TRBJ1-1, the V gene TRBV10-3, with D possibly TRBD1 on 5 matching bases. Germline lookup yields CDR1 ENHRY and CDR2 SYGVKD. The CDR3 sequence is 15 residues long. Trimming took off 0 bases at V and 4 bases at J, with 12 bases between the two ends.

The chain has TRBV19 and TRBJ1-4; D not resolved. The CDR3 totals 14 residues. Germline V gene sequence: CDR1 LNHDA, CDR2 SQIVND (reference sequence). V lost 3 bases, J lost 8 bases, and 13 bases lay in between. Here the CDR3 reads CASSMGRVEEKLFF. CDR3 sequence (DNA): TGTGCCAGTAGTATGGGAAGGGTCGAGGAAAAACTGTTTTTT.

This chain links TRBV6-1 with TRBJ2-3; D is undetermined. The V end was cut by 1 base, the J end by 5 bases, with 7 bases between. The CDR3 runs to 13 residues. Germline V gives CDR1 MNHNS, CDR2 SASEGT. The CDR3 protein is CASSEVVLDTQYF. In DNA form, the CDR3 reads TGTGCCAGCAGTGAAGTTGTTCTAGATACGCAGTATTTT.

Written as DNA, the CDR3 is TGCGCCAGCAGCCAAGGGACAGGGAGGTCCTACGAGCAGTACTTC. As protein: CASSQGTGRSYEQYF. V and J are TRBV4-1 and TRBJ2-7; TRBD1 aligns across 8 bases. The CDR3 spans 15 residues. J gave up 1 base and V 1 base, and 3 bases lay outside the gene matches. From germline, CDR1 is MGHRA and CDR2 YSYEKL.

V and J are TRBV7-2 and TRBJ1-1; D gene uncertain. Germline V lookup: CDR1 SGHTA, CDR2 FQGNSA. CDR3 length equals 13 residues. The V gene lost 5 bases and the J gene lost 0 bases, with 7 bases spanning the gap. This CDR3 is CASSPTMNTEAFF. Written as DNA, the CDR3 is TGTGCCAGCAGCCCCACAATGAACACTGAAGCTTTCTTT. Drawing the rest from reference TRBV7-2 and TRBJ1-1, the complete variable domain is GAGVSQSPSNKVTEKGKDVELRCDPISGHTALYWYRQSLGQGLEFLIYFQGNSAPDKSGLPSDRFSAERTGGSVSTLTIQRTQQEDSAVYLCASSPTMNTEAFFGQGTRLTVV.

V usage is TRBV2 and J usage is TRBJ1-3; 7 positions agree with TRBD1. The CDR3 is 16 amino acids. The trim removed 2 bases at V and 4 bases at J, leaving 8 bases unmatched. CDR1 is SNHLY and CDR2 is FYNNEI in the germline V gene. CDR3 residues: CASSEMGPGGGNTIYF. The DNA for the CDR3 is TGTGCCAGCAGTGAAATGGGTCCAGGGGGAGGAAACACCATATATTTT. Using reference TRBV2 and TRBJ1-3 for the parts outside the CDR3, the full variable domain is EPEVTQTPSHQVTQMGQEVILRCVPISNHLYFYWYRQILGQKVEFLVSFYNNEISEKSEIFDDQFSVERPDGSNFTLKIRSTKLEDSAMYFCASSEMGPGGGNTIYFGEGSWLTVV.

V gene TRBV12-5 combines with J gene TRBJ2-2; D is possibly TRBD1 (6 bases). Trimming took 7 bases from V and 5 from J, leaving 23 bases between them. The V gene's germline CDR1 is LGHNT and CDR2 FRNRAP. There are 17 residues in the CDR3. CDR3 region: CASAWETGGRGTGELFF. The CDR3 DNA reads TGTGCTAGTGCCTGGGAGACAGGAGGAAGGGGTACCGGGGAGCTGTTTTTT.

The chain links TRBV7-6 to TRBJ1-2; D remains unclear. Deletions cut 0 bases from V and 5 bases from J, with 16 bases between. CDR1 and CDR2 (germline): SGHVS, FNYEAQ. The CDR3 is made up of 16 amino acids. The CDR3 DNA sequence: TGTGCCAGCAGCTTAGCGATGGCCAGCGGCGGGTATGGCTACACCTTC. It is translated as CASSLAMASGGYGYTF.

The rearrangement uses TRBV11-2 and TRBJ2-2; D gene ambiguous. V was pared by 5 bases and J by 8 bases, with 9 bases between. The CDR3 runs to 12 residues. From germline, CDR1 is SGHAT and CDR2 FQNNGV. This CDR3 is CASSNPLGELFF. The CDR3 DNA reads TGTGCCAGCAGCAACCCCCTTGGGGAGCTGTTTTTT.

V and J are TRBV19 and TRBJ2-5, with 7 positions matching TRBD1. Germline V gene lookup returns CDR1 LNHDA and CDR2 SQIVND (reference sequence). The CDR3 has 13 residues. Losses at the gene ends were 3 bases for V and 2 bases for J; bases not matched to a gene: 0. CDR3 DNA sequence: TGTGCCAGTAGTATCAGGGGGCAAGAGACCCAGTACTTC. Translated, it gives CASSIRGQETQYF.

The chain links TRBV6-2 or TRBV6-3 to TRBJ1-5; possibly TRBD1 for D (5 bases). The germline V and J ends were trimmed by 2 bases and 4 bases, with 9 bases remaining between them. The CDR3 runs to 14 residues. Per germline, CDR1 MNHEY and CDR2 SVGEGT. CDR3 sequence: CASSYRAGNQPQHF. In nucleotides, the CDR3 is TGTGCCAGCAGTTACAGGGCAGGGAATCAGCCCCAGCATTTT.

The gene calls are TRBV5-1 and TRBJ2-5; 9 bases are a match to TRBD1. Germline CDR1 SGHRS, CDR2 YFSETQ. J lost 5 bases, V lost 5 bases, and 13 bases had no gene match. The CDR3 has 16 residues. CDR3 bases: TGCGCCAGCAGTCGGACAGGGGTGGTAGCACAGGAGACCCAGTACTTC. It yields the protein CASSRTGVVAQETQYF. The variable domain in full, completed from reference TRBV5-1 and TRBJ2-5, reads KAGVTQTPRYLIKTRGQQVTLSCSPISGHRSVSWYQQTPGQGLQFLFEYFSETQRNKGNFPGRFSGRQFSNSRSEMNVSTLELGDSALYLCASSRTGVVAQETQYFGPGTRLLVL.

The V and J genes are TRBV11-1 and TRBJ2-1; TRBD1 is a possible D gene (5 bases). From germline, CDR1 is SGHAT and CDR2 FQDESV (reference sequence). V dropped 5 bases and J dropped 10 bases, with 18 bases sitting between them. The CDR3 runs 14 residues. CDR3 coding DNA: TGTGCCAGCAGCGCCCAAACCGTGGGGCGGGAGCAGTTCTTC. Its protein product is CASSAQTVGREQFF.

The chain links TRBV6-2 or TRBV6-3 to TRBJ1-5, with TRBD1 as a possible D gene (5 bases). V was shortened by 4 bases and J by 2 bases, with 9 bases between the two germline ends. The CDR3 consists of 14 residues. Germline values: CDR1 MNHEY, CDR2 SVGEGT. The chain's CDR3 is CASSSTGGNQPQHF. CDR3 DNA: TGTGCCAGCAGTTCCACAGGCGGCAATCAGCCCCAGCATTTT.